This T cell receptor beta chain originates from a study of blood T cell repertoires in COVID-19. V was cut by 1 base and J by 5 bases, with 7 bases left in between. This CDR3 region has 13 residues. Looked up from germline, CDR1 is SGDLS and CDR2 is YYNGEE. Clones were sequenced by immunoSEQ multiplex PCR, and TCRdb holds only the in-frame ones, with some missing. The table includes about 69,000 clones, roughly 80% detected once. The sequence derives from a woman aged 80 or over with acute or convalescent COVID-19. The rearrangement uses TRBV9 and TRBJ1-5; no reliable D call. The sequencing input was peripheral blood. The chain's CDR3 is CASSVSADQPQHF. As DNA, the CDR3 is TGTGCCAGCAGCGTATCAGCGGATCAGCCCCAGCATTTT.